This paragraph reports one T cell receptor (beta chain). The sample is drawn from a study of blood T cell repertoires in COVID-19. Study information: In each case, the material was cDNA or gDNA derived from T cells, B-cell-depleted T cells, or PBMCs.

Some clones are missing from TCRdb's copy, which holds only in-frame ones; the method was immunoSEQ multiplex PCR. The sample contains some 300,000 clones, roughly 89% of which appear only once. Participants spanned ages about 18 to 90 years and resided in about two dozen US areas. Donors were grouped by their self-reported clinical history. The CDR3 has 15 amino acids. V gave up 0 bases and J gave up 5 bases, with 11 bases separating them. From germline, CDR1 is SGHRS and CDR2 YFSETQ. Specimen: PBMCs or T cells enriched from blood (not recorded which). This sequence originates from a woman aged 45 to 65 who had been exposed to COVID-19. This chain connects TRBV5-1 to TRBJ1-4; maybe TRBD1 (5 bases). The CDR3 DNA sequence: TGCGCCAGCAGCTTGGCCTCAGGGTCAAATGAAAAACTGTTTTTT. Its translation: CASSLASGSNEKLFF.